This is a list of T cell receptor beta chains from one sample in a study of molecular identifiers for immune sequencing clone quantification. TCRdb re-derived calls from the PCR reads in MiXCR, one entry per CDR3 protein. Here the sample spans under 800,000 distinct CDR3 sequences, 25% being singletons. Material: naive CD8+ T cells from blood, with Jurkat cell RNA spiked in. These receptors all stem from a human donor in good health. Some libraries in this study had Jurkat cell RNA spiked in. Each CDR3 is given with its conserved first and last residue. A clone size is listed for some rows: how often the clone was seen (once, few, many), or a class if it is expanded.

>TRBJ2-2|-|TRBV4-1
CASSQGRSGANTGELFF
>TRBJ2-7|many|TRBV7-2
CASSLATDYYEQYF
>TRBJ2-1|many|TRBV6-2/TRBV6-3
CASSRSTSGSRNEQFF
>TRBJ2-7|-|TRBV19
CASSMMGRGGNEQYF
>TRBJ2-7|-|TRBV5-4
CASSQPDVSSYEQYF
>TRBJ2-5|few|TRBV28
CASRVQGRGETQYF
>TRBJ2-3|many|TRBV7-9
CASSPSRDSTDTQYF
>TRBJ1-1|few|TRBV11-1
CASSPSHRLTEAFF
>TRBJ2-7|-|TRBV7-9
CASSMTREGCEQYF
>TRBJ2-7|few|TRBV3-1
CASSPWTSGMYEQYF
>TRBJ1-1|many|TRBV13
CASSFWMDRNTEAFF
>TRBJ1-5|few|TRBV2
CASSDRTGGQDNQPQHF
>TRBJ2-5|many|TRBV24-1
CATSDPDTTQETQYF
>TRBJ2-5|few|TRBV29-1
CSVDGPSLGSETQYF
>TRBJ1-2|many|TRBV6-2/TRBV6-3
CASSRTVNYGYTF
>TRBJ2-2|-|TRBV4-1
CASSPLPPESGELFF
>TRBJ2-7|few|TRBV5-1
CASSLEWVSHEQYF
>TRBJ1-6|few|TRBV4-3
CASSQGGNSYNSPLHF
>TRBJ1-1|few|TRBV6-5
CASSYSGAFGTEAFF
>TRBJ2-1|few|TRBV7-3
CASSSPLLENEQFF
>TRBJ2-1|once|TRBV4-1
CASSQEASGGYYNEQFF
>TRBJ2-6|few|TRBV12-3/TRBV12-4
CASSTQRLAGIGYSGANVLTF
>TRBJ1-1|-|TRBV20-1
CSARDHHLLNEAFF
>TRBJ2-7|many|TRBV5-4
CASSLSPLDTYEQYF
>TRBJ2-3|-|TRBV7-2
CASSLPGWGPDTQYF
>TRBJ2-1|-|TRBV7-2
CACSLAKTGSSYNEQFF